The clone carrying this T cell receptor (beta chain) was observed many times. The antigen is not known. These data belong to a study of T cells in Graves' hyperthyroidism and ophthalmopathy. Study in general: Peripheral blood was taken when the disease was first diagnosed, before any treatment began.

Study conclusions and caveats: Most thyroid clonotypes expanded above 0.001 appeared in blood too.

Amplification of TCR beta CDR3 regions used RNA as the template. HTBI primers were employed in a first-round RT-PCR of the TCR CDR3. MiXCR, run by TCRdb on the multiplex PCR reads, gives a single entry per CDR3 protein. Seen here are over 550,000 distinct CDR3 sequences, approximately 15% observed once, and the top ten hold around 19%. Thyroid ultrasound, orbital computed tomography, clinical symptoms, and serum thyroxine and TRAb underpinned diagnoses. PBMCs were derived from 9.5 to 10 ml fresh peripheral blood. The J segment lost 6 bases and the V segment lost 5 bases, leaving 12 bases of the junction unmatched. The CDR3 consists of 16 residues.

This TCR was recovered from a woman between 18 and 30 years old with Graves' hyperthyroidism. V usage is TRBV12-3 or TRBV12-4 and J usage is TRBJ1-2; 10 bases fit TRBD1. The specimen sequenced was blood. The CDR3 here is CASSPGTGVGRDGYTF. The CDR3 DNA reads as TGTGCCAGCAGTCCCGGGACAGGGGTCGGCAGAGATGGCTACACCTTC.